This T cell receptor (beta chain) was documented in a study of CD8 T cells in ankylosing spondylitis. This clonotype was seen more than once but under ten times. TCRdb fed the 5' RACE reads into MiXCR, producing one record per CDR3 protein. The sample carries about 360,000 distinct CDR3 sequences, roughly 20% recorded once. Between the trimmed V and J ends, which lost 8 bases and 4 bases, there was a span of 17 bases. This CDR3 region has 15 residues. In germline, CDR1 is SNHLY, CDR2 FYNNEI. Input material: blood, either unsorted or a sorted T cell fraction (not recorded which). This chain connects TRBV2 to TRBJ2-2, with D perhaps matching TRBD1 (6 bases). The sequence was obtained from a male donor with ankylosing spondylitis or in good health (not recorded which). The CDR3 sequence: CASLLVGQTTGELFF. CDR3 DNA: TGTGCCAGCCTTTTAGTGGGACAAACCACCGGGGAGCTGTTTTTT.